Shown below are 9 T cell receptor beta chains from a single sample sequenced in a study of CD8 T cells in ankylosing spondylitis. One entry per CDR3 protein results from TCRdb running MiXCR on the 5' RACE reads. The table records 230,000 or so distinct CDR3 sequences, more than 20% of them present only once. Sequenced material: blood, either unsorted or a sorted T cell fraction (not recorded which). The receptor source for this set is a male donor with ankylosing spondylitis or in good health (not recorded which).

This clonotype was counted between two and nine times. The J gene is TRBJ2-1, the V gene TRBV4-2; 9 positions agree with TRBD1. The CDR3 sequence is 16 residues long. Germline CDR1 reads LGHNA; CDR2 reads YNFKEQ. V was clipped by 1 base and J by 2 bases; unmatched bases: 3. The CDR3 sequence is CASSQVRTGAYNEQFF. CDR3 DNA sequence: TGTGCCAGCAGCCAAGTACGGACAGGGGCCTACAATGAGCAGTTCTTC.

The chain is built from TRBV12-3 or TRBV12-4 and TRBJ2-2, with D possibly being TRBD1 (6 bases). The CDR3 runs to 15 residues. V shed 2 bases and J shed 3 bases, with 10 bases lying between them. CDR3 DNA sequence: TGTGCCAGCAGTTTACAGGGGCCACACACCGGGGAGCTGTTTTTT. Translated, it gives CASSLQGPHTGELFF.

This clonotype was seen only a few times. J is TRBJ1-5 and V is TRBV12-3 or TRBV12-4; D is uncertain. Trimming took 3 bases from V and 7 from J, leaving 10 bases between them. The CDR3 length is 13 residues. The DNA for the CDR3 is TGTGCCAGCAGTTTGTCCGGGGTGCAGCCCCAGCATTTT. Protein: CASSLSGVQPQHF.

In its sample, this clonotype was seen a few times. The chain links TRBV20-1 to TRBJ2-3; tentative D call: TRBD1 (6 bases). The ends were cut back, 4 bases at V and 2 bases at J, with 13 bases in the middle. The CDR3 contains 14 residues. Germline loops: CDR1 DFQATT, CDR2 SNEGSKA (reference sequence). As DNA, the CDR3 is TGCAGTGCTACGAGACAGGCCCTCACAGATACGCAGTATTTT. It specifies CSATRQALTDTQYF.

This clonotype has ten or more counts. V usage is TRBV20-1 and J usage is TRBJ1-2; D may be TRBD1 (5 bases). The germline V gene encodes CDR1 DFQATT and CDR2 SNEGSKA (reference sequence). The CDR3 consists of 11 residues. Trimming stripped 7 bases from V and 7 bases from J, with 13 bases between. The CDR3 region has the DNA TGCAGTGTCTCGAGGGGTTCTGGCTACACCTTC. Translated: CSVSRGSGYTF.

The chain couples TRBV12-3 or TRBV12-4 to TRBJ1-2; D is unclear. V lost 3 bases and J 0 bases, leaving 8 bases between the germline ends. The CDR3 runs 14 residues. The CDR3 sequence is CASSLRVSNYGYTF. The CDR3 bases are TGTGCCAGCAGTTTGAGAGTTTCTAACTATGGCTACACCTTC.

This clonotype appeared many times. The V and J genes are TRBV5-1 and TRBJ2-1, with TRBD1 identical over 11 bases. This CDR3 is 19 amino acids long. CDR1 is SGHRS, CDR2 YFSETQ, per germline. V shed 4 bases and J 1 base; nucleotides not matched to a gene: 13. CDR3 nucleotides: TGCGCCAGCAGCCCTCGGACAGGGGGCCTTTCGGGTTCCTACAATGAGCAGTTCTTC. This encodes CASSPRTGGLSGSYNEQFF.

This chain links TRBV12-3 or TRBV12-4 with TRBJ2-3; tentatively, D is TRBD2 (7 bases). The CDR3 has 14 amino acids. Between the trimmed V and J ends, which lost 3 bases and 6 bases, there was a span of 13 bases. CDR3 in DNA: TGTGCCAGCAGTTTTTGGGGGGGGGCGGATACGCAGTATTTT. Its translation: CASSFWGGADTQYF.

The rearrangement joins TRBV20-1 to TRBJ2-7; 8 bases line up with TRBD2. Germline assignment: CDR1 DFQATT and CDR2 SNEGSKA (reference sequence). The CDR3 extends over 13 amino acids. V shed 6 bases and J 5 bases; nucleotides not matched to a gene: 9. DNA for the CDR3: TGCAGTGCCAGAAAGCGGGGGCTCAACGAGCAGTACTTC. It codes for CSARKRGLNEQYF.